The source of this T cell receptor (beta chain) is a study of yellow fever vaccine responses in identical twins. As concerns this clonotype: Its specificity is not known.

Study results and caveats: Twins showed a vaccine T cell response that reportedly seemed partly convergent, partly personalized.

TCRdb reanalysed the RT-PCR reads using MiXCR and keeps one entry per CDR3 protein. In the table there are some 5,400 distinct CDR3 sequences, about nine tenths of which are singletons. The clonotype originates from a woman between 18 and 29 years old who received the yellow fever vaccine. Sequenced material: T cells from blood (PBMCs), unsorted or a sorted subset (not recorded which), taken before or after yellow fever vaccination (not recorded which).

Here the CDR3 DNA reads TGTGCCAGCAGCGTAGGTGTGAAGGGGGGCAATGAGCAGTTCTTC. Translating gives CASSVGVKGGNEQFF. V gene TRBV9 combines with J gene TRBJ2-1; D is tentatively TRBD1 or TRBD2 (6 bases each). CDR1 and CDR2 (germline): SGDLS, YYNGEE. This CDR3 spans 15 amino acids. V was pared by 0 bases and J by 6 bases, with 13 bases between.